This T cell receptor (beta chain) comes out of a study of T cells after somatic rescue of genetic block. Method: immunoSEQ multiplex PCR; TCRdb's copy keeps in-frame clones and lacks some. In the table there are some 700 clones, around 40% of which are singletons. This CDR3 contains 14 residues. Trimming stripped 3 bases from V and 15 bases from J, with 21 bases between. Germline values: CDR1 MNHEY, CDR2 SMNVEV (reference sequence). Sample share makes this clone medium-sized. This receptor was identified in a girl under three years old. The chain links TRBV27 to TRBJ2-1; D perhaps matches TRBD2 (6 bases). Sequenced input: peripheral blood mononuclear cells (PBMCs). Here the CDR3 DNA reads TGTGCCAGCAGTTTTATAAGGCGGGGTGGGGGTTCGTTCTTC. Translated: CASSFIRRGGGSFF.